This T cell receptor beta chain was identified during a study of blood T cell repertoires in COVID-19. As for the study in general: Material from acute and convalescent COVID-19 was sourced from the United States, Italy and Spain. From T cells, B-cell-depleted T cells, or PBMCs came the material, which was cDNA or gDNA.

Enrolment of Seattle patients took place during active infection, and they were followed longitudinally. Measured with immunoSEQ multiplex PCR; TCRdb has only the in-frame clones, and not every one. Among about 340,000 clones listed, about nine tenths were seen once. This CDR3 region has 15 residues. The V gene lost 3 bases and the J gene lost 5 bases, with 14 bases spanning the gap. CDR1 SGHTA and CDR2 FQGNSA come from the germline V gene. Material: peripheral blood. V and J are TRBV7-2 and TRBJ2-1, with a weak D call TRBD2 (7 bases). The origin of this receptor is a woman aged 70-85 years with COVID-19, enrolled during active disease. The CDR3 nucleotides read TGTGCCAGCAGCTTCCGGGGGGCAGAAAACAATGAGCAGTTCTTC. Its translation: CASSFRGAENNEQFF.